What follows are 18 T cell receptor beta chains derived from one specimen sequenced in a study of T cells in Graves' hyperthyroidism and ophthalmopathy. RNA transcripts yielded amplified TCR beta CDR3 regions. An initial round of RT-PCR targeting the TCR CDR3 relied on the HTBI primer set. In TCRdb, the multiplex PCR reads were re-called with MiXCR into one record per CDR3 protein. The sample carries 500,000 to 600,000 distinct CDR3 sequences, around 17% recorded once. Sequencing was done on a sample of blood. These receptors all stem from a young woman with Graves' hyperthyroidism.

This clonotype was recorded a few times. Here the CDR3 DNA reads TGTGCCAGTAGTATAGGCGGCAAGAACACTGAAGCTTTCTTT. This sequence encodes CASSIGGKNTEAFF. The J gene is TRBJ1-1, the V gene TRBV19; D gene uncertain. Germline loops: CDR1 LNHDA, CDR2 SQIVND (reference sequence). Trimming stripped 1 base from V and 1 base from J, with 7 bases between. This CDR3 is built from 14 residues.

This clonotype was picked up a small number of times. This chain uses TRBV18 with TRBJ2-3; 7 bases map to TRBD2. CDR1 and CDR2 (germline): KGHSH, LQKENI. The CDR3 runs 15 residues. Trimming at V came to 1 base and at J to 0 bases, leaving 1 base not matched to a gene. Written as DNA, the CDR3 is TGTGCCAGCTCACCACTCGGGGGGAGCACAGATACGCAGTATTTT. Translated, it gives CASSPLGGSTDTQYF.

This clonotype was seen repeatedly, ten times or more. The chain recombines TRBV7-9 with TRBJ2-1; 10 nucleotides align to TRBD1. J gave up 8 bases and V 5 bases, and 15 bases lay outside the gene matches. The CDR3 spans 17 residues. Germline loops: CDR1 SEHNR, CDR2 FQNEAQ (reference sequence). As DNA, the CDR3 is TGTGCCAGCAGCCTGTCGCCGGGACAGGGGTCAGTCGATGAGCAGTTCTTC. It encodes CASSLSPGQGSVDEQFF.

This clonotype was counted at least ten times. The rearrangement joins TRBV27 to TRBJ1-6; maybe TRBD1 (6 bases). This CDR3 comprises 15 residues. Germline values: CDR1 MNHEY, CDR2 SMNVEV (reference sequence). Trimming cost V 2 bases and J 4 bases, with 9 bases left between them. The DNA of the CDR3 is TGTGCCAGCAGTTTAACAGGGATTTATAATTCACCCCTCCACTTT. Amino acids: CASSLTGIYNSPLHF.

In this sample, this clonotype turned up many times. The rearrangement joins TRBV11-2 to TRBJ2-7; no clear D gene. This CDR3 contains 14 residues. CDR1 and CDR2 from the germline V gene are SGHAT and FQNNGV. Trimming took off 0 bases at V and 1 base at J, with 7 bases between the two ends. This chain's CDR3 is CASSLEATSYEQYF. The CDR3 DNA reads as TGTGCCAGCAGCTTAGAGGCCACATCCTACGAGCAGTACTTC. The complete variable domain, with remaining parts taken from reference TRBV11-2 and TRBJ2-7, reads EAGVAQSPRYKIIEKRQSVAFWCNPISGHATLYWYQQILGQGPKLLIQFQNNGVVDDSQLPKDRFSAERLKGVDSTLKIQPAKLEDSAVYLCASSLEATSYEQYFGPGTRLTVT.

This clonotype was seen repeatedly, ten times or more. The genes are TRBV18 and TRBJ1-2; D is uncertain. The germline V gene encodes CDR1 KGHSH and CDR2 LQKENI. V was clipped by 2 bases and J by 4 bases, with 8 bases between them. The CDR3 is made up of 13 amino acids. This CDR3 is CASSPSEAYGYTF. The CDR3 DNA follows: TGTGCCAGCTCACCATCCGAGGCCTATGGCTACACCTTC.

Many counts were recorded for this clonotype. The genes are TRBV5-5 and TRBJ1-1; D is unclear. Trimming removed 1 base at V and 3 bases at J, with 13 bases between. This CDR3 has 15 amino acids. Looked up from germline, CDR1 is SGHKS and CDR2 is YYEKEE (reference sequence). Written as DNA, the CDR3 is TGTGCCAGCAGCTTGTCGGTTAGTGACGACACTGAAGCTTTCTTT. Amino acid sequence: CASSLSVSDDTEAFF. Filled out from reference TRBV5-5 and TRBJ1-1, the complete variable domain reads DAGVTQSPTHLIKTRGQQVTLRCSPISGHKSVSWYQQVLGQGPQFIFQYYEKEERGRGNFPDRFSARQFPNYSSELNVNALLLGDSALYLCASSLSVSDDTEAFFGQGTRLTVV.

The rearrangement uses TRBV5-1 and TRBJ1-2; D is uncertain. Deletions cut 6 bases from V and 0 bases from J, with 9 bases between. The germline V gene has CDR1 SGHRS and CDR2 YFSETQ. The CDR3 has 13 residues. The CDR3 spells CASNLQPNYGYTF. DNA for the CDR3: TGCGCCAGCAACCTACAGCCTAACTATGGCTACACCTTC.

This clonotype was detected once. The chain carries TRBV6-1 and TRBJ1-1; D remains ambiguous. Trimming shortened V by 5 bases and J by 1 base, and 11 bases separated the two germline ends. This CDR3 region has 14 residues. Germline V gene sequence: CDR1 MNHNS, CDR2 SASEGT. The CDR3 nucleotides read TGTGCCAGCAGTAGAAGTGTGTCGAACACTGAAGCTTTCTTT. Its protein is CASSRSVSNTEAFF.

This clonotype was recorded many times. The rearrangement uses TRBV12-3 or TRBV12-4 and TRBJ1-1; D uncertain. The V gene lost 6 bases and the J gene lost 4 bases, with 6 bases spanning the gap. The CDR3 extends over 11 amino acids. The CDR3 bases are TGTGCCAGCAGAGAGGGCACTGAAGCTTTCTTT. Translated: CASREGTEAFF.

In this sample, this clonotype turned up many times. The chain couples TRBV6-5 to TRBJ1-1; D remains ambiguous. V lost 4 bases to trimming and J lost 3 bases, with 15 bases between them. This CDR3 is 15 amino acids long. The germline gives CDR1 MNHEY, CDR2 SVGAGI. The DNA for the CDR3 is TGTGCCAGCAGTTTCGGACCATACCGGGACACTGAAGCTTTCTTT. Its translation is CASSFGPYRDTEAFF.

This clonotype was counted ten times or more. This sequence joins TRBV3-1 and TRBJ2-7; 9 bases align to TRBD1. CDR3 length: 16 amino acids. Germline CDR1 is LGHDT and CDR2 is YNNKEL (reference sequence). V dropped 3 bases and J dropped 4; count of bases not matched to a gene: 10. The CDR3 nucleotides read TGTGCCAGCAGCCATAGCTTGCCGGGACAGGGTTACGAGCAGTACTTC. Its translation is CASSHSLPGQGYEQYF.

This clonotype appeared many times. The V call is TRBV18, the J call TRBJ1-1, with D possibly being TRBD1 (5 bases). V lost 0 bases to trimming and J lost 1 base, with 9 bases between them. Germline V gene sequence: CDR1 KGHSH, CDR2 LQKENI. The length of the CDR3 is 15 residues. In DNA, the CDR3 is TGTGCCAGCTCACCACCAGGGGCCCCGAACACTGAAGCTTTCTTT. This codes for CASSPPGAPNTEAFF. The whole variable domain, filled in from reference TRBV18 and TRBJ1-1, reads NAGVMQNPRHLVRRRGQEARLRCSPMKGHSHVYWYRQLPEEGLKFMVYLQKENIIDESGMPKERFSAEFPKEGPSILRIQQVVRGDSAAYFCASSPPGAPNTEAFFGQGTRLTVV.

This clonotype was seen at least ten times. The chain combines TRBV6-1 with TRBJ1-2; D is uncertain. The germline V gene has CDR1 MNHNS and CDR2 SASEGT. V shed 6 bases and J shed 6 bases, with 14 bases lying between them. This CDR3 is built from 13 residues. The CDR3 region is CASSSPGWNGYTF. The CDR3 nucleotides read TGTGCCAGCAGCTCCCCCGGATGGAATGGCTACACCTTC.

Only a few counts were recorded for this clonotype. The genes are TRBV6-1 and TRBJ2-7; TRBD1 aligns across 9 bases. J gave up 4 bases and V 7 bases, and 11 bases lay outside the gene matches. Germline CDR1 is MNHNS and CDR2 is SASEGT. This CDR3 is built from 15 residues. Written as DNA, the CDR3 is TGTGCCAGCACCCCAGGCGGGACAGGGAGTTACGAGCAGTACTTC. It codes for CASTPGGTGSYEQYF.

V usage is TRBV30 and J usage is TRBJ2-7, with 8 bases that match TRBD2. The CDR3 has 14 amino acids. J gave up 6 bases and V 0 bases, and 7 bases lay outside the gene matches. CDR1 and CDR2 from the germline V gene are GTSNPN and SVGIG (reference sequence). The CDR3 loop is CAWSVGRGAVEQYF. The CDR3 bases are TGTGCCTGGAGTGTGGGGCGGGGGGCGGTCGAGCAGTACTTC. The full variable domain, rest sourced from reference TRBV30 and TRBJ2-7, is SQTIHQWPATLVQPVGSPLSLECTVEGTSNPNLYWYRQAAGRGLQLLFYSVGIGQISSEVPQNLSASRPQDRQFILSSKKLLLSDSGFYLCAWSVGRGAVEQYFGPGTRLTVT.

The V gene is TRBV12-3 or TRBV12-4, the J gene TRBJ2-5, with 7 nucleotides matching TRBD2. The CDR3 sequence is 14 residues long. With V trimmed by 2 bases and J by 3 bases, 3 bases remained unmatched. The CDR3 coding sequence is TGTGCCAGCAGTTTAAGGGCGGGGGAAGAGACCCAGTACTTC. Its translation: CASSLRAGEETQYF.

About this clonotype itself: A much bigger clone sits one base away, suggesting this may be a read error. The rearrangement joins TRBV6-2 or TRBV6-3 to TRBJ2-5; D is tentatively TRBD1 or TRBD2 (5 bases each). The J call may be wrong; the DNA end is better matched by TRBJ2-1. The CDR3 spans 12 residues. Germline V gene data show CDR1 as MNHEY and CDR2 as SVGEGT. CDR3 amino acids: CASAGGEETQFF. Written as DNA, the CDR3 is TGTGCCAGCGCTGGGGGTGAAGAGACCCAGTTCTTC.